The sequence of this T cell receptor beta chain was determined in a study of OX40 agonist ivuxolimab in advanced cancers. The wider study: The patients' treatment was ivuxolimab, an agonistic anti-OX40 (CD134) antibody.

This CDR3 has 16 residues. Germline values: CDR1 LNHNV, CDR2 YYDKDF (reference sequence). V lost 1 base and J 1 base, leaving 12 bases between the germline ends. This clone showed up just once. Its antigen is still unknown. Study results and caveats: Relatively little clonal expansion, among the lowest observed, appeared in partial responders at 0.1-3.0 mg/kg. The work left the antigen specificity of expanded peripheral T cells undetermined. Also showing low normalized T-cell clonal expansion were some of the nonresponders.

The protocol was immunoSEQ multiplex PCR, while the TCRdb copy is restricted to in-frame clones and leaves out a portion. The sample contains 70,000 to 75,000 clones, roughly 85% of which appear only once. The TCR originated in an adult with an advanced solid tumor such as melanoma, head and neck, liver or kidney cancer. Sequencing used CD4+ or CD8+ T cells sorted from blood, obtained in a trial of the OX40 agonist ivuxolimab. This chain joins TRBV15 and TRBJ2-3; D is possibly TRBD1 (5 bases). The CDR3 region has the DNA TGTGCCACCAGCAGAGGAGGCAGGGTCGGCACAGATACGCAGTATTTT. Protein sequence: CATSRGGRVGTDTQYF.